The 27 T cell receptor beta chains given below trace back to one sample, sequenced in a study of blood T cells in healthy people across ages. A second PCR, run for roughly 7 to 12 cycles, used a sample-barcoded 5' primer plus a J-beta primer mix. TCRdb ran MiXCR on the 5' RACE reads and lists one entry per CDR3 protein. The sample holds about 1.8 million distinct CDR3 sequences, 40% to 55% seen once. Sequencing was performed on blood. Receptor source: a woman aged 40 to 50 in good health.

The rearrangement joins TRBV4-2 to TRBJ2-4, with 7 bases identical to TRBD1. V lost 4 bases to trimming and J lost 0 bases; unmatched junction nucleotides: 9. CDR1 is LGHNA and CDR2 is YNFKEQ in the germline V gene. The length of the CDR3 is 17 residues. CDR3 loop: CASSPTTGLRAKNIQYF. DNA of the CDR3: TGTGCCAGCAGCCCAACGACAGGGTTGAGAGCCAAAAACATTCAGTACTTC.

This chain joins TRBV18 and TRBJ2-5; 8 nucleotides match TRBD1. This CDR3 is 15 amino acids long. The germline V gene has CDR1 KGHSH and CDR2 LQKENI. J gave up 4 bases and V 3 bases, and 7 bases lay outside the gene matches. As DNA, the CDR3 is TGTGCCAGCTCACCTGACAGGGGAGGTCGAGAGACCCAGTACTTC. It encodes CASSPDRGGRETQYF.

The V gene is TRBV7-9, the J gene TRBJ2-7, with 7 nucleotides matching TRBD1. CDR3 size: 15 residues. Germline V lookup: CDR1 SEHNR, CDR2 FQNEAQ (reference sequence). The junction had 5 bases not matched to a gene; V was cut back by 3 bases and J by 0 bases. Here the CDR3 DNA reads TGTGCCAGCAGCTTCCTGTCAGGGGGCTCCTACGAGCAGTACTTC. Protein: CASSFLSGGSYEQYF.

The chain has TRBV7-2 and TRBJ2-3; the D is unclear. CDR1 SGHTA and CDR2 FQGNSA come from the germline V gene. This CDR3 is built from 13 residues. V was pared by 3 bases and J by 4 bases, with 8 bases between. CDR3 region: CASSFNTPDTQYF. DNA for the CDR3: TGTGCCAGCAGCTTCAACACCCCAGATACGCAGTATTTT.

This clonotype has a single count. This chain connects TRBV5-1 to TRBJ1-1; TRBD1 matches at 10 bases. CDR3 length: 20 amino acids. Trimming at V came to 4 bases and at J to 0 bases, leaving 18 bases not matched to a gene. From germline, CDR1 is SGHRS and CDR2 YFSETQ. CDR3 sequence (DNA): TGCGCCAGCAGCATACAGGGACAGGGGAGAAAGGTAGGTATGAACACTGAAGCTTTCTTT. Residues: CASSIQGQGRKVGMNTEAFF.

The V and J genes are TRBV20-1 and TRBJ2-3, with TRBD1 identical over 7 bases. Germline CDR1 and CDR2: DFQATT and SNEGSKA (reference sequence). The CDR3 has 17 residues. V gave up 3 bases and J gave up 2 bases; unmatched junction bases: 14. In nucleotides, the CDR3 is TGCAGTGCTAGGGGATTCACAGGGGTAATCTCCACAGATACGCAGTATTTT. This codes for CSARGFTGVISTDTQYF.

V and J are TRBV28 and TRBJ2-1; D call uncertain. Germline V gene lookup returns CDR1 MDHEN and CDR2 SYDVKM. V was pared by 3 bases and J by 12 bases, with 18 bases between. The CDR3 is 14 residues long. CDR3 protein: CASSFQETGWTQFF. As DNA, the CDR3 is TGTGCCAGCAGTTTCCAGGAAACGGGCTGGACGCAGTTCTTC.

The rearrangement links TRBV6-5 to TRBJ2-7; 7 bases align to TRBD2. Germline trimming cut 9 bases from V and 7 bases from J; bases unmatched to any gene: 9. The CDR3 is 12 amino acids. Germline V gene lookup returns CDR1 MNHEY and CDR2 SVGAGI. The CDR3 reads CASSSGRWEQYF. The DNA for the CDR3 is TGTGCCAGTTCGTCCGGGAGGTGGGAGCAGTACTTC.

The V gene is TRBV5-1, the J gene TRBJ2-3; 10 bases align to TRBD1. The CDR3 sequence is 16 residues long. The V and J ends lost 0 bases and 5 bases, in that order; junction bases with no gene match: 6. In germline, CDR1 is SGHRS, CDR2 YFSETQ. CDR3 sequence reads: CASSLALDRGEDTQYF. The DNA for the CDR3 is TGCGCCAGCAGCTTGGCCCTGGACAGGGGGGAAGATACGCAGTATTTT.

This clonotype turned up a few times. The chain employs TRBV6-2 or TRBV6-3 and TRBJ2-1, with TRBD2 matching 11 bases. The CDR3 length is 14 residues. CDR1 is MNHEY and CDR2 is SVGEGT in the germline V gene. The junction had 5 bases not matched to a gene; V was cut back by 4 bases and J by 9 bases. CDR3 DNA sequence: TGTGCCAGCAGTTTAGCGGGGGGGAAGGGTGAGCAGTTCTTC. This sequence encodes CASSLAGGKGEQFF.

The rearrangement uses TRBV6-2 or TRBV6-3 and TRBJ2-1, with D perhaps assigned TRBD1 or TRBD2 (6 bases each). Germline V gene lookup returns CDR1 MNHEY and CDR2 SVGEGT. This CDR3 has 18 residues. V lost 2 bases and J 3 bases, leaving 20 bases between the germline ends. The DNA for the CDR3 is TGTGCCAGCAGTTACCCGATAGGTGGGGGGCTCCTCTACAATGAGCAGTTCTTC. This gives the protein CASSYPIGGGLLYNEQFF.

This clonotype has a handful of counts. The chain combines TRBV12-3 or TRBV12-4 with TRBJ1-2; TRBD1 is a possible D gene (6 bases). The CDR3 consists of 13 residues. Trimming stripped 3 bases from V and 4 bases from J, with 9 bases between. CDR3 sequence: CASSFAQGYGYTF. CDR3 DNA: TGTGCCAGCAGTTTCGCACAGGGCTATGGCTACACCTTC.

This chain joins TRBV3-1 and TRBJ2-1, with 9 bases aligning to TRBD2. V lost 1 base and J lost 8; bases outside the gene matches: 3. The CDR3 spans 14 residues. Per the germline V gene, CDR1 is LGHDT and CDR2 is YNNKEL (reference sequence). CDR3 in amino acids: CASSQGGGAHEQFF. DNA for the CDR3: TGTGCCAGCAGCCAAGGCGGGGGGGCGCATGAGCAGTTCTTC.

The chain links TRBV5-1 to TRBJ2-7, with D perhaps matching TRBD1 or TRBD2 (5 bases each). V lost 3 bases and J 0 bases, leaving 10 bases between the germline ends. CDR3 length: 14 amino acids. Germline V gene lookup returns CDR1 SGHRS and CDR2 YFSETQ. CDR3 DNA: TGCGCCAGCAGCTCAGCAGGGAGCTCCTACGAGCAGTACTTC. Translating gives CASSSAGSSYEQYF.

This rearrangement joins TRBV12-3 or TRBV12-4 to TRBJ2-5; D may match TRBD1 or TRBD2 (7 bases each). The CDR3 is 15 amino acids. Deletions cut 5 bases from V and 0 bases from J, with 13 bases between. This chain's CDR3 is CASSPGGQYQETQYF. The DNA for the CDR3 is TGTGCCAGCAGTCCGGGGGGACAGTACCAAGAGACCCAGTACTTC.

V usage is TRBV4-3 and J usage is TRBJ2-5, with 12 bases fitting TRBD2. The length of the CDR3 is 15 residues. Germline loops: CDR1 LGHNA, CDR2 YSLEER. The V gene end was trimmed by 4 bases and the J gene end by 4 bases; junction bases not matched to a gene: 4. CDR3 region: CASSPSTSGGETQYF. The CDR3 DNA sequence: TGCGCCAGCAGCCCCTCGACTAGCGGGGGAGAGACCCAGTACTTC.

The chain recombines TRBV9 with TRBJ1-3, with D hard to call. The germline V gene encodes CDR1 SGDLS and CDR2 YYNGEE. Trimming took off 0 bases at V and 0 bases at J, with 7 bases between the two ends. The CDR3 totals 15 residues. This CDR3 is CASSVDEFSGNTIYF. In nucleotides, the CDR3 is TGTGCCAGCAGCGTAGACGAGTTCTCTGGAAACACCATATATTTT.

This clonotype has more than one count but fewer than ten. The chain couples TRBV28 to TRBJ2-6; D remains unclear. CDR3 length: 14 residues. Germline assignment: CDR1 MDHEN and CDR2 SYDVKM. V shed 6 bases and J shed 4 bases, with 10 bases lying between them. In DNA form, the CDR3 reads TGTGCCAGCAGGCCCGAGGCCGGGGCCAACGTCCTGACTTTC. Translating gives CASRPEAGANVLTF.

This chain links TRBV7-2 with TRBJ2-3; TRBD2 matches 7 bases. V was clipped by 5 bases and J by 1 base; unmatched bases: 6. The germline V gene encodes CDR1 SGHTA and CDR2 FQGNSA. The CDR3 has 15 residues. The CDR3: CASSTGLGGTDTQYF. DNA of the CDR3: TGTGCCAGCAGCACCGGACTAGGAGGCACAGATACGCAGTATTTT.

This clonotype was picked up a small number of times. The rearrangement uses TRBV28 and TRBJ2-5, with D uncertain. The CDR3 spans 12 residues. The V and J ends lost 4 bases and 11 bases respectively, with 14 bases between them. Per the germline V gene, CDR1 is MDHEN and CDR2 is SYDVKM. The CDR3 region is CASSSPSRRQYF. For the CDR3, the DNA is TGTGCCAGCAGTTCACCCTCCAGGCGGCAGTACTTC.

The J gene is TRBJ2-7, the V gene TRBV6-1; no clear D gene. This CDR3 region has 13 residues. Germline V gives CDR1 MNHNS, CDR2 SASEGT. With 6 bases removed from V and 2 bases from J, the gap between germline ends came to 11 bases. CDR3 nucleotide sequence: TGTGCCAGCAGGTCGGACGGTACCTACGAGCAGTACTTC. It codes for CASRSDGTYEQYF.

Only a few counts were recorded for this clonotype. The chain employs TRBV5-1 and TRBJ2-7, with 10 bases fitting TRBD2. The DNA end lines up better with TRBJ2-5; the J call may be wrong. This CDR3 is built from 16 residues. Per the germline V gene, CDR1 is SGHRS and CDR2 is YFSETQ. CDR3 protein: CASSLGSTSGLETQYF. CDR3 DNA sequence: TGCGCCAGCAGCTTGGGGTCGACTAGCGGGCTGGAGACCCAGTACTTC.

The V call is TRBV5-1, the J call TRBJ2-5; the D gene could be TRBD1 or TRBD2 (5 bases each). The CDR3 is 15 residues long. CDR1 is SGHRS, CDR2 YFSETQ, per germline. V was cut by 6 bases and J by 5 bases, with 20 bases left in between. The CDR3 DNA reads as TGCGCCAGCATCCGATGGGGCAGGGACGGTGAGACCCAGTACTTC. Protein: CASIRWGRDGETQYF. The variable domain in full, with the rest retrieved from reference TRBV5-1 and TRBJ2-5, is KAGVTQTPRYLIKTRGQQVTLSCSPISGHRSVSWYQQTPGQGLQFLFEYFSETQRNKGNFPGRFSGRQFSNSRSEMNVSTLELGDSALYLCASIRWGRDGETQYFGPGTRLLVL.

This clonotype was detected a few times. The rearrangement links TRBV5-1 to TRBJ2-1; 7 bases fit TRBD1. Looked up from germline, CDR1 is SGHRS and CDR2 is YFSETQ. The V gene end was trimmed by 4 bases and the J gene end by 5 bases; junction bases not matched to a gene: 9. This CDR3 comprises 15 residues. The CDR3 region has the DNA TGCGCCAGCAGCCGAGGGGGCCGACTAAACAATGAGCAGTTCTTC. Amino acids: CASSRGGRLNNEQFF.

The chain links TRBV6-2 or TRBV6-3 to TRBJ2-7; 7 bases agree with TRBD2. The junction had 7 bases not matched to a gene; V was cut back by 0 bases and J by 2 bases. The V gene's germline CDR1 is MNHEY and CDR2 SVGEGT. The CDR3 covers 16 residues. The CDR3 nucleotides are TGTGCCAGCAGTTACTCGAAGGTCGCGGGAGCCTACGAGCAGTACTTC. Protein sequence: CASSYSKVAGAYEQYF.

In its sample, this clonotype was seen once. The rearrangement links TRBV5-1 to TRBJ2-1, with 11 bases matching TRBD1. V trimming: 4 bases; J trimming: 9 bases; junction bases outside the gene matches: 9. The CDR3 is 15 amino acids. From germline, CDR1 is SGHRS and CDR2 YFSETQ. The CDR3 protein is CASSAPGQGDVEQFF. The DNA of the CDR3 is TGCGCCAGCAGCGCCCCGGGACAGGGGGATGTTGAGCAGTTCTTC.

This chain links TRBV18 with TRBJ2-3; D gene uncertain. The CDR3 covers 13 residues. Germline CDR1 KGHSH, CDR2 LQKENI. The ends were cut back, 6 bases at V and 4 bases at J, with 11 bases in the middle. The DNA for the CDR3 is TGTGCCAGCTCTACGAAACGGGCAGATACGCAGTATTTT. Translation: CASSTKRADTQYF.